The T cell receptor beta chain described here comes from a study of blood T cells in healthy people across ages. Overall study results and limits: Since the PBMCs were unsorted, naive and antigen-experienced cells could not be conclusively compared.

Next came a second PCR, run for about 7 to 11 cycles, which used a sample-barcoded 5' primer along with a J-beta primer mix. Through a template-switch adaptor with 12 random nucleotides, each cDNA molecule received a tag. The yield of each sample was at least 3 million CDR3-containing paired-end reads. TCRdb reanalysed the 5' RACE reads using MiXCR and keeps one entry per CDR3 protein. Here the sample spans roughly 1,700,000 distinct CDR3 sequences, under 30% being singletons. V shed 3 bases and J 1 base; nucleotides not matched to a gene: 8. The CDR3 has 16 residues. The germline V gene has CDR1 SGDLS and CDR2 YYNGEE. On this clonotype itself: The antigen remains undetermined.

This rearrangement joins TRBV9 to TRBJ2-3; 7 nucleotides align to TRBD1. This sequence originates from a woman aged 25-40 years in good health. The source material was blood. CDR3 bases: TGTGCCAGCAGCGGAGAGACAGGGAGCGGCACAGATACGCAGTATTTT. This gives the protein CASSGETGSGTDTQYF.